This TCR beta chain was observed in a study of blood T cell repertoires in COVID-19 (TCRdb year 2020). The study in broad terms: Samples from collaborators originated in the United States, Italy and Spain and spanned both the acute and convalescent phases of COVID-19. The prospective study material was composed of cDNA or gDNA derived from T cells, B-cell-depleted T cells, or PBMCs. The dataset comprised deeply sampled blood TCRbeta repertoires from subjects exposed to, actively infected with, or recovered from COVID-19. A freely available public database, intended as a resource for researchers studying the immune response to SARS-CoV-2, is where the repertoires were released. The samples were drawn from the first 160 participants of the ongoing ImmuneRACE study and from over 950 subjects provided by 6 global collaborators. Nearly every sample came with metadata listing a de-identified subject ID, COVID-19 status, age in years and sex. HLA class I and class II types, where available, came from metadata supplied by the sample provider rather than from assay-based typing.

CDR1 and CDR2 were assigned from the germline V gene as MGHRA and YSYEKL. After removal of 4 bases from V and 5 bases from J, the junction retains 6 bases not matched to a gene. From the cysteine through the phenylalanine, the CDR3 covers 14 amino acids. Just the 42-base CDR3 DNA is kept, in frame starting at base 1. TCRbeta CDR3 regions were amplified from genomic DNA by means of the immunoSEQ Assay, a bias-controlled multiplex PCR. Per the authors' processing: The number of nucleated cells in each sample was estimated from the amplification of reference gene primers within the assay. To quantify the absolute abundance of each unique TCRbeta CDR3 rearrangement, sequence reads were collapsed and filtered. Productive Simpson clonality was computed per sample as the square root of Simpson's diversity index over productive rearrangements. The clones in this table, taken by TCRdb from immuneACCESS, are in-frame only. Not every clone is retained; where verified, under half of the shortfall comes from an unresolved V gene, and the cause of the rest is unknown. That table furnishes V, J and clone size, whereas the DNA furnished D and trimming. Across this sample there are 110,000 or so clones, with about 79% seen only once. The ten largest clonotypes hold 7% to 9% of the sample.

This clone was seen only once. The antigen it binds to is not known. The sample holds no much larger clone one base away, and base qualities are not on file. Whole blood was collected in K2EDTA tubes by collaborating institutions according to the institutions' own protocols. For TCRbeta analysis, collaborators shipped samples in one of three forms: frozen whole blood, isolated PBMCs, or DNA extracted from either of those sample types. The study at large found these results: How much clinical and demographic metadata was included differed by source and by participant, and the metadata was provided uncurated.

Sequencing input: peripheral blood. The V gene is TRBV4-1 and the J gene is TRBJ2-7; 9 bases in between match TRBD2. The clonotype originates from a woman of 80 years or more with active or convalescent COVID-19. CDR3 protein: CASSLREGLDEQYF. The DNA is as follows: TGCGCCAGCAGCCTGCGGGAGGGCCTGGACGAGCAGTACTTC.